Below are 21 T cell receptor beta chains sequenced from a single sample in a study of cytomegalovirus exposure and HLA in healthy donors (dated by TCRdb to 2016 to 2017). The library was produced with the immunoSEQ multiplex PCR assay. The multiplex PCR relied on a mix of 60 forward primers for TCR Vbeta segments and 13 reverse primers for TCR Jbeta segments. Held by TCRdb, this immuneACCESS table contains in-frame sequences only and omits some clones. Under half of the omission traces to an unresolved V gene where checked; the cause of the rest is unknown. The sample yields 230,000 or so clones; around 90% were counted once. The ten largest clones represent 1.7% of the sample. Sequenced material: PBMCs. All receptors come from a girl aged 2 to 9 in good health and CMV-seronegative.

The chain has TRBV6-1 and TRBJ1-6, with 10 bases that match TRBD1. After removal of 3 bases from V and 7 bases from J, the junction contained 3 bases not matched to a gene. Germline CDR1 and CDR2: MNHNS and SASEGT. This CDR3 has 15 amino acids. The CDR3 loop is CASSERQGANSPLHF. The DNA for the CDR3 is TGTGCCAGCAGTGAGCGACAGGGGGCCAATTCACCCCTCCACTTT.

V gene TRBV5-1 combines with J gene TRBJ2-1, with D maybe TRBD1 (5 bases). The CDR3 loop spans 15 amino acids. V lost 4 bases and J 8 bases, leaving 19 bases between the germline ends. CDR1 and CDR2 (germline): SGHRS, YFSETQ. The CDR3: CASSLQVSPLDEQFF. CDR3 sequence (DNA): TGCGCCAGCAGCCTACAGGTGTCCCCCCTCGATGAGCAGTTCTTC.

The gene calls are TRBV6-1 and TRBJ2-5; possible D gene TRBD1, 5 bases. V lost 1 base, J lost 2 bases, and 20 bases lay in between. Germline V gene sequence: CDR1 MNHNS, CDR2 SASEGT. This CDR3 spans 18 amino acids. The CDR3 DNA sequence: TGTGCCAGCAGTGAAGAGGCTTGGGCAGGGCTATCACAAGAGACCCAGTACTTC. Protein sequence: CASSEEAWAGLSQETQYF.

The rearrangement uses TRBV19 and TRBJ1-1; 9 nucleotides line up with TRBD1. V was clipped by 3 bases and J by 12 bases; unmatched bases: 11. This CDR3 contains 14 residues. Per germline, CDR1 LNHDA and CDR2 SQIVND (reference sequence). CDR3 sequence (DNA): TGTGCCAGTAGTATTCCTCTGGGACAGGGAGTTTCTTTCTTT. The encoded protein is CASSIPLGQGVSFF.

This clone showed up just once. The V call is TRBV7-2, the J call TRBJ1-6; D is perhaps TRBD1 (5 bases). Germline CDR1 and CDR2: SGHTA and FQGNSA. V gave up 1 base and J gave up 9 bases, with 13 bases separating them. The CDR3 length is 15 residues. The CDR3 here is CASSLGGGLSSPLHF. CDR3 sequence (DNA): TGTGCCAGCAGCTTAGGGGGGGGTCTATCTTCACCCCTCCACTTT.

The gene calls are TRBV7-6 and TRBJ2-2; 8 bases are shared with TRBD2. CDR1 and CDR2 from the germline V gene are SGHVS and FNYEAQ. The CDR3 spans 16 residues. Losses at the gene ends were 1 base for V and 7 bases for J; bases not matched to a gene: 8. CDR3 DNA: TGTGCCAGCAGCTTAGTAGCGGGACCTATACGCGGGGAGCTGTTTTTT. Protein: CASSLVAGPIRGELFF.

V usage is TRBV19 and J usage is TRBJ1-1; D is perhaps TRBD1 (5 bases). The V gene lost 7 bases and the J gene lost 1 base, with 10 bases spanning the gap. The CDR3 loop spans 13 amino acids. The germline CDR1 and CDR2 sequences are LNHDA and SQIVND (reference sequence). The CDR3 sequence: CASNNGGNTEAFF. The CDR3 region has the DNA TGTGCCAGTAACAACGGGGGGAACACTGAAGCTTTCTTT.

The V and J genes are TRBV11-1 and TRBJ1-6; TRBD1 matches 7 bases. CDR1 and CDR2 from the germline V gene are SGHAT and FQDESV (reference sequence). V lost 1 base, J lost 6 bases, and 3 bases stayed unmatched. The CDR3 runs 15 residues. The CDR3 region has the DNA TGTGCCAGCAGCTTAGACAGGGGTTTTAATTCACCCCTCCACTTT. As protein: CASSLDRGFNSPLHF.

The genes are TRBV30 and TRBJ1-1; 8 nucleotides agree with TRBD1. CDR1 is GTSNPN, CDR2 SVGIG, per germline (reference sequence). V shed 3 bases, J shed 7 bases, and the junction held 10 bases outside the gene matches. This CDR3 contains 14 residues. CDR3 amino acids: CAWRRNRGTREAFF. CDR3 coding DNA: TGTGCCTGGAGGAGAAACAGGGGGACCCGTGAAGCTTTCTTT.

The chain carries TRBV28 and TRBJ2-7; D gene unclear. Germline CDR1 and CDR2: MDHEN and SYDVKM. The CDR3 length is 14 residues. The V gene lost 7 bases and the J gene lost 4 bases, with 17 bases spanning the gap. Written as DNA, the CDR3 is TGTGCCAGCACCTTTTCGAGGTCCCTATACGAGCAGTACTTC. Translated, it gives CASTFSRSLYEQYF.

The chain joins TRBV6-4 to TRBJ2-3, with 8 bases matching TRBD1. Germline loops: CDR1 MRHNA, CDR2 SNTAGT. The CDR3 loop spans 14 amino acids. With 0 bases clipped from V and 4 bases from J, the junction kept 0 bases outside the gene matches. The CDR3 DNA is TGTGCCAGCAGTGACTCGACAGGGGCAGATACGCAGTATTTT. Its translation: CASSDSTGADTQYF.

V gene TRBV5-1 combines with J gene TRBJ2-1, with TRBD2 as a possible D gene (6 bases). The CDR3 is 17 residues long. V shed 3 bases and J shed 2 bases, with 18 bases lying between them. Per the germline V gene, CDR1 is SGHRS and CDR2 is YFSETQ. CDR3 sequence (DNA): TGCGCCAGCAGCTCCCCTCCGTGGCGGGGTACCTACAATGAGCAGTTCTTC. Translation gives CASSSPPWRGTYNEQFF.

This clone came up a few times. The rearrangement joins TRBV19 to TRBJ2-7; D gene ambiguous. CDR1 LNHDA and CDR2 SQIVND come from the germline V gene (reference sequence). V shed 1 base and J shed 0 bases, with 10 bases lying between them. This CDR3 contains 15 residues. CDR3 amino acids: CASSIVSVGSYEQYF. The DNA for the CDR3 is TGTGCCAGTAGTATAGTCAGCGTGGGCTCCTACGAGCAGTACTTC.

This clone was detected only once. The V call is TRBV30, the J call TRBJ1-1, with 8 bases identical to TRBD1. The length of the CDR3 is 13 residues. After removal of 3 bases from V and 4 bases from J, the junction contained 4 bases not matched to a gene. Per germline, CDR1 GTSNPN and CDR2 SVGIG (reference sequence). The CDR3 reads CAWSRDRITEAFF. The DNA of the CDR3 is TGTGCCTGGAGCCGGGACAGGATCACTGAAGCTTTCTTT.

The chain is built from TRBV30 and TRBJ2-2; D ambiguous. Germline V gene sequence: CDR1 GTSNPN, CDR2 SVGIG (reference sequence). The CDR3 extends over 14 amino acids. V was shortened by 2 bases and J by 2 bases, with 9 bases between the two germline ends. The CDR3 protein is CAWSYTGNTGELFF. In DNA, the CDR3 is TGTGCCTGGAGTTATACGGGTAACACCGGGGAGCTGTTTTTT.

The chain joins TRBV2 to TRBJ1-6; a weak D match, TRBD1 (5 bases). The length of the CDR3 is 17 residues. V lost 2 bases and J 1 base, leaving 12 bases between the germline ends. Germline V lookup: CDR1 SNHLY, CDR2 FYNNEI. The CDR3 protein is CASSEMAGRSYNSPLHF. For the CDR3, the DNA is TGTGCCAGCAGTGAAATGGCAGGGAGGTCCTATAATTCACCCCTCCACTTT.

The CDR3 DNA reads as TGCAGCGGTTTAGAGGCGGAAAATAACTATGGCTACACCTTC. It specifies CSGLEAENNYGYTF. The V and J genes are TRBV29-1 and TRBJ1-2, with D hard to call. Trimming took off 7 bases at V and 1 base at J, with 16 bases between the two ends. This CDR3 spans 14 amino acids. CDR1 is SQVTM and CDR2 is ANQGSEA in the germline V gene.

The chain couples TRBV16 to TRBJ1-1; a possible D gene is TRBD1 (5 bases). Trimming shortened V by 4 bases and J by 7 bases, and 7 bases separated the two germline ends. CDR3 length: 11 amino acids. Germline values: CDR1 KGHSY, CDR2 FQNENV. The CDR3 bases are TGTGCCAGCAGCCGGGGGGTTGAAGCTTTCTTT. This codes for CASSRGVEAFF.

This chain links TRBV5-1 with TRBJ2-3; tentative D call: TRBD2 (5 bases). Germline lookup yields CDR1 SGHRS and CDR2 YFSETQ. CDR3 length equals 16 residues. Trimming left V 2 bases short and J 0 bases short, with 13 bases between. CDR3: CASSLTGGPSTDTQYF. CDR3 sequence (DNA): TGCGCCAGCAGCTTAACCGGCGGGCCCAGCACAGATACGCAGTATTTT.

V gene TRBV5-8 combines with J gene TRBJ2-5, with a possible D match to TRBD2 (5 bases). The germline V gene encodes CDR1 SGHTS and CDR2 YDEGEE. The CDR3 is 14 residues long. Trimming removed 0 bases at V and 6 bases at J, with 12 bases between. The CDR3 is CASSLVTGSKTQYF. CDR3 nucleotides: TGTGCCAGCAGCTTGGTCACGGGGTCGAAGACCCAGTACTTC. The variable domain in full, completed from reference TRBV5-8 and TRBJ2-5, reads EAGVTQSPTHLIKTRGQQATLRCSPISGHTSVYWYQQALGLGLQFLLWYDEGEERNRGNFPPRFSGRQFPNYSSELNVNALELEDSALYLCASSLVTGSKTQYFGPGTRLLVL.

The CDR3 DNA reads as TGTGCCTGGAGTGGAAGCAGGGCCACTGAAGCTTTCTTT. Amino acids: CAWSGSRATEAFF. The gene calls are TRBV30 and TRBJ1-1, with D maybe TRBD1 (5 bases). V was clipped by 1 base and J by 4 bases, with 10 bases between them. CDR1 is GTSNPN, CDR2 SVGIG, per germline (reference sequence). The length of the CDR3 is 13 residues. Full variable domain (outside the CDR3, taken from reference TRBV30 and TRBJ1-1): SQTIHQWPATLVQPVGSPLSLECTVEGTSNPNLYWYRQAAGRGLQLLFYSVGIGQISSEVPQNLSASRPQDRQFILSSKKLLLSDSGFYLCAWSGSRATEAFFGQGTRLTVV.